These T cell receptor beta chains were read from a single sample in a study of regulatory T cells in long-lasting Graves disease. Each CDR3 protein gets one entry after TCRdb re-called the multiplex PCR reads with MiXCR. The sample has 200,000 to 250,000 distinct CDR3 sequences; 20% are singletons. The sequencing used peripheral blood mononuclear cells (PBMCs), collected at new diagnosis, from a patient treated with antithyroid drugs. The source is a female donor with Graves disease. CDR3s include the opening cysteine and the closing phenylalanine or tryptophan. Fields, in order: CDR3 protein, CDR3 DNA, V gene, clone size, D gene, J gene. The D gene is left open where the match is weak. Rows give clone size only sometimes, using once, few, many, or a class for an expanded clone.

CASSRASGGNQPQHF TGTGCCAGCAGCCGGGCGTCGGGTGGCAATCAGCCCCAGCATTTT TRBV3-2 many NA TRBJ1-5
CARVLRTNEKLFF TGTGCCAGGGTTTTGAGGACTAATGAAAAACTGTTTTTT TRBV6-1 NA NA TRBJ1-4
CASSPADRAGEQYF TGTGCCAGCTCACCAGCCGACAGGGCTGGCGAGCAGTACTTC TRBV18 NA TRBD1 TRBJ2-7
CASSESRFETRSSNTEAFF TGCGCCAGCAGTGAGTCGAGGTTTGAAACAAGAAGTTCGAACACTGAAGCTTTCTTT TRBV10-1 many NA TRBJ1-1
CASIPSGSTDTQYF TGTGCCAGCATTCCAAGCGGTAGCACAGATACGCAGTATTTT TRBV6-2/TRBV6-3 NA NA TRBJ2-3
CASSRQLQEDYEQYF TGTGCCAGTAGTAGACAGTTACAAGAGGACTACGAGCAGTACTTC TRBV19 NA NA TRBJ2-7
CASSITGTGYEQYF TGTGCCAGCAGCATAACCGGGACAGGGTACGAGCAGTACTTC TRBV7-6 many TRBD1 TRBJ2-7
CASSLNGEGRLLAKNIQYF TGTGCCAGCAGCTTAAACGGAGAAGGACGTCTGCTAGCCAAAAACATTCAGTACTTC TRBV7-3 many NA TRBJ2-4
CASSIPDRFEAFF TGTGCCAGCAGCATACCCGACAGGTTTGAAGCTTTCTTT TRBV7-9 many NA TRBJ1-1
CASSSGYRLSGNTIYF TGTGCCAGCAGTTCAGGCTATAGACTCTCTGGAAACACCATATATTTT TRBV12-3/TRBV12-4 many NA TRBJ1-3
CASSPGLAGGINEQFF TGTGCCAGCAGCCCCGGACTAGCGGGTGGCATCAATGAGCAGTTCTTC TRBV7-9 many TRBD2 TRBJ2-1
CATSPDNTQETQYF TGTGCCACCTCCCCGGACAACACTCAAGAGACCCAGTACTTC TRBV24-1 few NA TRBJ2-5
CASSVSPGERDTQYF TGTGCCAGCAGCGTAAGCCCGGGGGAGCGGGATACGCAGTATTTT TRBV9 few NA TRBJ2-3
CATSSGPYEQYF TGTGCCACCAGTTCCGGACCCTACGAGCAGTACTTC TRBV24-1 NA NA TRBJ2-7
CASSRSGTGNTIYF TGTGCCAGCAGCCGGAGCGGGACTGGAAACACCATATATTTT TRBV7-2 NA NA TRBJ1-3
CSARGLAGEGNEQFF TGCAGTGCCAGAGGACTAGCGGGAGAGGGCAATGAGCAGTTCTTC TRBV20-1 NA TRBD2 TRBJ2-1
CASSLNGYGELFF TGTGCCAGCAGCTTAAATGGGTACGGGGAGCTGTTTTTT TRBV7-9 NA NA TRBJ2-2
CASSQARDRAYEQYF TGTGCCAGCAGCCAAGCCAGGGACAGAGCCTACGAGCAGTACTTC TRBV4-2 few TRBD1 TRBJ2-7
CSARGGKSGSNEQFF TGCAGTGCTAGAGGTGGGAAAAGCGGGAGCAATGAGCAGTTCTTC TRBV20-1 NA TRBD2 TRBJ2-1
CSAPTGFYEQYF TGCAGTGCTCCTACAGGATTCTACGAGCAGTACTTC TRBV20-1 once NA TRBJ2-7
CASSLEGTTNQPQHF TGCGCCAGCAGCTTGGAAGGCACAACGAATCAGCCCCAGCATTTT TRBV5-1 many NA TRBJ1-5
CSAREGYADTQYF TGCAGTGCTAGAGAAGGGTACGCAGATACGCAGTATTTT TRBV20-1 many NA TRBJ2-3
CASSLEGHGELFF TGTGCCAGCAGCTTAGAAGGGCACGGGGAGCTGTTTTTT TRBV11-2 many NA TRBJ2-2
CASSQDRGDEAFF TGTGCCAGCAGCCAAGACAGGGGCGATGAAGCTTTCTTT TRBV14 few NA TRBJ1-1
CASSAPGETQYF TGTGCCAGCAGCGCCCCGGGGGAGACCCAGTACTTC TRBV9 few NA TRBJ2-5
CASSRSSGSPNEKLFF TGCGCCAGCAGCCGCTCCTCCGGGTCCCCCAATGAAAAACTGTTTTTT TRBV4-3 NA NA TRBJ1-4
CATSESGGLQETQYF TGTGCCACCAGTGAGTCCGGGGGACTGCAAGAGACCCAGTACTTC TRBV24-1 few NA TRBJ2-5
CASSQDAAGVNEQFF TGCGCCAGCAGCCAAGATGCGGCAGGGGTGAATGAGCAGTTCTTC TRBV4-3 many NA TRBJ2-1
CASSLEAGTTYNEQFF TGTGCCAGCAGCTTGGAGGCGGGCACGACCTACAATGAGCAGTTCTTC TRBV5-4 NA NA TRBJ2-1
CASSIQGSGELFF TGTGCCAGCAGTATACAGGGGAGCGGGGAGCTGTTTTTT TRBV5-4 NA TRBD1 TRBJ2-2
CASRDDGSFYNEQFF TGTGCCAGCAGAGACGACGGGAGTTTCTACAATGAGCAGTTCTTC TRBV6-2/TRBV6-3 many NA TRBJ2-1
CASSQDRRTSSYEQYF TGTGCCAGCAGCCAAGATCGACGCACGTCCTCCTACGAGCAGTACTTC TRBV3-1 many NA TRBJ2-7
CATSSGGAGGYTF TGTGCCACCAGTTCAGGGGGCGCGGGGGGCTACACCTTC TRBV15 NA TRBD1 TRBJ1-2
CASSPRTSLGEQYF TGTGCCAGCAGCCCCAGGACTAGCCTAGGGGAGCAGTACTTC TRBV12-3/TRBV12-4 many TRBD2 TRBJ2-7
CASSWERNTEAFF TGTGCCAGCAGTTGGGAACGGAACACTGAAGCTTTCTTT TRBV6-5 many NA TRBJ1-1
CASSEITDTQYF TGTGCCAGCAGCGAGATCACAGATACGCAGTATTTT TRBV6-2/TRBV6-3 NA NA TRBJ2-3
CASSLALGLAGGEQYF TGTGCCAGCAGTTTAGCGCTTGGGTTAGCGGGAGGCGAGCAGTACTTC TRBV6-1 NA TRBD2 TRBJ2-7
CASSRGGTSGDTQYF TGCGCCAGCAGCCGGGGGGGGACTAGCGGAGATACGCAGTATTTT TRBV5-1 NA TRBD2 TRBJ2-3
CASRGQGAKNTGELFF TGTGCCAGCAGGGGACAGGGGGCAAAGAACACCGGGGAGCTGTTTTTT TRBV2 many TRBD1 TRBJ2-2
CSARAPSGNNEQFF TGCAGTGCTAGAGCCCCCAGCGGTAACAATGAGCAGTTCTTC TRBV20-1 many NA TRBJ2-1
CASSLSGGAYEQYF TGTGCCAGCAGTTTATCCGGGGGGGCCTACGAGCAGTACTTC TRBV6-2/TRBV6-3 many TRBD2 TRBJ2-7
CASSLTGTYGGYTF TGTGCCAGCAGCTTAACAGGGACGTACGGTGGCTACACCTTC TRBV5-6 NA NA TRBJ1-2
CASSLTGLSNTEAFF TGTGCCAGCAGCTTAACCGGACTCTCGAACACTGAAGCTTTCTTT TRBV11-2 many NA TRBJ1-1
CASSSPGRTYEQYF TGTGCCAGCAGTTCCCCGGGGAGGACCTACGAGCAGTACTTC TRBV28 NA NA TRBJ2-7
CTSSESTQGAGETQYF TGTACCAGCAGTGAAAGTACACAGGGGGCCGGGGAGACCCAGTACTTC TRBV2 NA TRBD1 TRBJ2-5
CASTVPGADTQYF TGTGCCAGCACCGTACCTGGGGCAGATACGCAGTATTTT TRBV28 many NA TRBJ2-3
CASSFRAGGYEQYF TGTGCCAGCAGTTTTCGGGCGGGGGGCTACGAGCAGTACTTC TRBV12-3/TRBV12-4 once TRBD2 TRBJ2-7
CASSWTGKEFF TGTGCCAGCAGCTGGACAGGGAAGGAGTTCTTC TRBV7-9 many TRBD1 TRBJ2-1
CASSLDLTGVFYGYTF TGTGCCAGCAGCTTAGATCTAACAGGGGTCTTCTATGGCTACACCTTC TRBV7-9 many TRBD1 TRBJ1-2
CASSVDSRGSLYNEQFF TGTGCCAGCAGCGTAGACTCGCGGGGGTCCCTCTACAATGAGCAGTTCTTC TRBV9 NA TRBD2 TRBJ2-1
CASSRAQGEGGETQYF TGTGCCAGCAGTCGAGCCCAGGGGGAAGGGGGTGAGACCCAGTACTTC TRBV2 many TRBD1 TRBJ2-5